The 4 T cell receptor beta chains listed next were all sequenced from one sample in a study of identical twins. TCRdb re-called the 5' RACE reads through MiXCR, storing one row per CDR3 protein. The table shows nearly 650,000 distinct CDR3 sequences, with less than 9% occurring only once. The same data also went into a second study, on yellow fever vaccine responses in identical twins.

Sequences were obtained from PBMCs. Every receptor here comes from a young woman in good health.

This clonotype was seen at least ten times. The chain couples TRBV5-1 to TRBJ2-2; 8 bases fit TRBD1. Germline values: CDR1 SGHRS, CDR2 YFSETQ. The CDR3 has 15 residues. With 10 bases clipped from V and 1 base from J, the junction kept 9 bases outside the gene matches. The CDR3 DNA reads TGCGCCCTTACAGGGGGAGAGGTGAACACCGGGGAGCTGTTTTTT. Its protein product is CALTGGEVNTGELFF.

This clonotype appeared a few times. The chain uses TRBV5-5 and TRBJ2-2; 7 positions match TRBD1. V lost 4 bases and J lost 8; bases outside the gene matches: 8. Germline assignment: CDR1 SGHKS and CDR2 YYEKEE (reference sequence). The CDR3 sequence is 14 residues long. CDR3 DNA sequence: TGTGCCAGCAGCCCCCGGGACAGTGTAGGGGAGCTGTTTTTT. This codes for CASSPRDSVGELFF.

This clonotype was seen a few times. The chain uses TRBV2 and TRBJ2-7; tentatively, D is TRBD1 (6 bases). Trimming shortened V by 6 bases and J by 6 bases, and 18 bases separated the two germline ends. Germline V gene sequence: CDR1 SNHLY, CDR2 FYNNEI. The length of the CDR3 is 14 residues. CDR3 loop: CASSGTGTLGEQYV. CDR3 nucleotide sequence: TGTGCCAGCAGCGGCACCGGGACACTAGGCGAGCAGTACGTC.

There are many counts of this clonotype. The rearrangement joins TRBV5-1 to TRBJ2-7, with D uncertain. The CDR3 length is 13 residues. Germline CDR1 and CDR2: SGHRS and YFSETQ. With 1 base removed from V and 4 bases from J, the gap between germline ends came to 9 bases. The CDR3 protein is CASSLLPSYEQYV. The CDR3 nucleotides read TGCGCCAGCAGCTTGCTTCCCTCTTACGAGCAGTACGTC.